The source of this T cell receptor (beta chain) is a study of blood T cell repertoires in COVID-19. In the study overall: Researchers got acute and convalescent COVID-19 samples from the United States, Italy and Spain. Sources were T cells, B-cell-depleted T cells, or PBMCs; the material itself was cDNA or gDNA.

Seattle-derived patients entered the study during active infection and were followed longitudinally. V shed 0 bases and J shed 0 bases, with 9 bases lying between them. Germline V CDR1 and CDR2: SGHRS, YFSETQ. The CDR3 runs 16 residues. In the study's own analysis: Researchers report that nucleated cell counts were estimated from reference gene primer amplification. TCRdb's table, derived via immunoSEQ multiplex PCR, lists solely in-frame clones and lacks some. V, J and clone size are taken as reported in that table, and D and trimming were inferred from the DNA itself. Of under 200,000 clones listed, around 84% were seen once; the top ten hold about 0.6%.

The clonotype originates from a man in his sixties with COVID-19, enrolled during active disease. The chain is built from TRBV5-1 and TRBJ1-4; D is possibly TRBD1 (6 bases). What was sequenced was peripheral blood. The CDR3: CASSLGGLATNEKLFF. As DNA, the CDR3 is TGCGCCAGCAGCTTGGGGGGGCTGGCAACTAATGAAAAACTGTTTTTT.